A selection of T cell receptor beta chains follows, all from one sample in a study of T-cell memory formation after mild COVID-19. TCRdb re-called the 5' RACE reads with MiXCR, one entry per CDR3 protein. The sample contains about 560,000 distinct CDR3 sequences, roughly 20% of which appear only once. Specimen: PBMCs or a T cell subset sorted from them (not recorded which). The receptors originated from an adult woman who had mild COVID-19 (a few samples of this study predate the infection). Cell type and time point are not known. Both conserved end residues are part of each CDR3. Fields, in order: J gene, clone size, V gene, D gene, CDR3 protein, CDR3 DNA. D genes are given only for firm matches. Rows give clone size only sometimes, using once, few, many, or a class for an expanded clone.

J gene: TRBJ2-5
clone size: .
V gene: TRBV9
D gene: .
CDR3 protein: CASSVGPATEETQYF
CDR3 DNA: TGTGCCAGCAGCGTAGGACCAGCCACCGAAGAGACCCAGTACTTC

J gene: TRBJ2-3
clone size: .
V gene: TRBV4-3
D gene: TRBD2
CDR3 protein: CASSSEASGRSSTDTQYF
CDR3 DNA: TGCGCCAGCAGCTCTGAGGCTAGCGGGAGGTCTAGCACAGATACGCAGTATTTT

J gene: TRBJ1-5
clone size: few
V gene: TRBV4-1
D gene: .
CDR3 protein: CASSQIPGQLNQPQHF
CDR3 DNA: TGCGCCAGCAGCCAGATCCCGGGGCAGCTCAATCAGCCCCAGCATTTT

J gene: TRBJ2-7
clone size: few
V gene: TRBV10-3
D gene: TRBD2
CDR3 protein: CAISGAGTSGNNEQYF
CDR3 DNA: TGTGCCATCAGTGGCGCCGGGACTAGCGGGAACAACGAGCAGTACTTC

J gene: TRBJ1-2
clone size: .
V gene: TRBV5-1
D gene: TRBD1
CDR3 protein: CASSSDRGTGYTF
CDR3 DNA: TGCGCCAGCAGCTCGGACAGGGGAACTGGCTACACCTTC

J gene: TRBJ2-7
clone size: .
V gene: TRBV7-2
D gene: .
CDR3 protein: CASRRLEYEQYF
CDR3 DNA: TGTGCCAGCCGGCGACTGGAATACGAGCAGTACTTC

J gene: TRBJ1-1
clone size: few
V gene: TRBV5-1
D gene: TRBD1
CDR3 protein: CASSLGDSGGIEAFF
CDR3 DNA: TGCGCCAGCAGCTTGGGGGACAGCGGAGGGATTGAAGCTTTCTTT

J gene: TRBJ2-5
clone size: .
V gene: TRBV29-1
D gene: .
CDR3 protein: CSVEVSAGGETQYF
CDR3 DNA: TGCAGCGTTGAAGTTTCGGCAGGAGGGGAGACCCAGTACTTC

J gene: TRBJ2-7
clone size: .
V gene: TRBV20-1
D gene: TRBD2
CDR3 protein: CSARLAGGTYEQYF
CDR3 DNA: TGCAGTGCTAGACTAGCGGGAGGGACCTACGAGCAGTACTTC

J gene: TRBJ2-2
clone size: few
V gene: TRBV11-2
D gene: TRBD2
CDR3 protein: CASRRPGLRAGELFF
CDR3 DNA: TGTGCCAGCAGACGACCGGGACTAAGAGCCGGGGAGCTGTTTTTT

J gene: TRBJ1-6
clone size: many
V gene: TRBV7-2
D gene: .
CDR3 protein: CASSLDHSYNSPLHF
CDR3 DNA: TGTGCCAGCAGCTTGGACCACTCCTATAATTCACCCCTCCACTTT

J gene: TRBJ2-3
clone size: few
V gene: TRBV12-3/TRBV12-4
D gene: .
CDR3 protein: CASSLAADMDTQYF
CDR3 DNA: TGTGCCAGCAGTTTGGCGGCCGATATGGATACGCAGTATTTT

J gene: TRBJ1-1
clone size: few
V gene: TRBV5-1
D gene: .
CDR3 protein: CASSLGSSQNTEAFF
CDR3 DNA: TGCGCCAGCAGCTTGGGCAGCAGCCAAAACACTGAAGCTTTCTTT

J gene: TRBJ1-2
clone size: few
V gene: TRBV5-1
D gene: TRBD1
CDR3 protein: CASSPGQQNYGYTF
CDR3 DNA: TGCGCCAGCAGCCCGGGACAGCAAAACTATGGCTACACCTTC

J gene: TRBJ2-2
clone size: .
V gene: TRBV24-1
D gene: .
CDR3 protein: CATSNSRDADTGELFF
CDR3 DNA: TGTGCCACCTCTAATTCAAGGGACGCCGATACCGGGGAGCTGTTTTTT

J gene: TRBJ2-7
clone size: .
V gene: TRBV27
D gene: TRBD2
CDR3 protein: CASSISGSTYEQYF
CDR3 DNA: TGTGCCAGCAGTATTAGCGGGAGTACCTACGAGCAGTACTTC

J gene: TRBJ2-7
clone size: .
V gene: TRBV7-2
D gene: TRBD2
CDR3 protein: CASSLPGLAGLYEQYF
CDR3 DNA: TGTGCCAGCAGCTTACCGGGGCTAGCGGGACTCTACGAGCAGTACTTC

J gene: TRBJ2-4
clone size: many
V gene: TRBV11-2
D gene: TRBD1
CDR3 protein: CASNPWGQGANIQYF
CDR3 DNA: TGTGCCAGCAACCCCTGGGGACAGGGGGCAAACATTCAGTACTTC

J gene: TRBJ2-7
clone size: few
V gene: TRBV29-1
D gene: .
CDR3 protein: CSVEADYYEQYF
CDR3 DNA: TGCAGCGTTGAGGCTGATTACTACGAGCAGTACTTC

J gene: TRBJ1-3
clone size: once
V gene: TRBV5-1
D gene: TRBD1
CDR3 protein: CASSSQTGPGNTIYF
CDR3 DNA: TGCGCCAGCAGCTCGCAGACAGGGCCTGGAAACACCATATATTTT

J gene: TRBJ2-2
clone size: few
V gene: TRBV4-1
D gene: TRBD2
CDR3 protein: CASSQDAAGGIGELFF
CDR3 DNA: TGCGCCAGCAGCCAAGACGCGGCGGGGGGAATCGGGGAGCTGTTTTTT

J gene: TRBJ1-2
clone size: few
V gene: TRBV5-1
D gene: TRBD1
CDR3 protein: CASSRGGGQAPGYTF
CDR3 DNA: TGCGCCAGCAGTCGAGGGGGAGGACAGGCTCCTGGCTACACCTTC

J gene: TRBJ2-1
clone size: many
V gene: TRBV7-9
D gene: .
CDR3 protein: CASSLGSEQFF
CDR3 DNA: TGTGCCAGCAGCTTAGGGTCTGAGCAGTTCTTC

J gene: TRBJ2-1
clone size: .
V gene: TRBV12-3/TRBV12-4
D gene: TRBD2
CDR3 protein: CASSPGTRKNEQFF
CDR3 DNA: TGTGCCAGCAGCCCCGGGACTAGAAAGAATGAGCAGTTCTTC

J gene: TRBJ2-2
clone size: few
V gene: TRBV5-1
D gene: .
CDR3 protein: CASSPSGRNTGELFF
CDR3 DNA: TGCGCCAGCAGCCCATCCGGGAGGAACACCGGGGAGCTGTTTTTT

J gene: TRBJ2-7
clone size: .
V gene: TRBV7-2
D gene: TRBD2
CDR3 protein: CASSPRLAGGWEQYF
CDR3 DNA: TGTGCCAGCAGCCCGAGACTAGCGGGAGGGTGGGAGCAGTACTTC